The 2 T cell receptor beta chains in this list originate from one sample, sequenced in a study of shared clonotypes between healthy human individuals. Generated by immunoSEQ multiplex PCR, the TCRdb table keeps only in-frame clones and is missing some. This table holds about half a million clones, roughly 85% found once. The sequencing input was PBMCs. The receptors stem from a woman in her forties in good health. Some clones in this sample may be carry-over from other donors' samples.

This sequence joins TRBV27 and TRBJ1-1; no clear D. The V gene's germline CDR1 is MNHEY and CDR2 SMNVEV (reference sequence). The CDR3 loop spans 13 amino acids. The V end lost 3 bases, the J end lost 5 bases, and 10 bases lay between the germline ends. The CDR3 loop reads CASSFSAPTEAFF. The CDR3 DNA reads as TGTGCCAGCAGTTTCTCGGCACCGACTGAAGCTTTCTTT.

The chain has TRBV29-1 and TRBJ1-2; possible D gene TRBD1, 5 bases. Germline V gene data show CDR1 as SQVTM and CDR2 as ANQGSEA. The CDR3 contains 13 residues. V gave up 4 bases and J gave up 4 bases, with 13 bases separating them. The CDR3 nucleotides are TGCAGCGTTGGGAGGGACGTCGGCTATGGCTACACCTTC. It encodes CSVGRDVGYGYTF.